Below, 23 T cell receptor beta chains from the same sample are listed, as sequenced in a study of beta chain features in type 1 diabetes. Study-wide results and caveats: TCRB CDR3 length was moderately but significantly reduced in all four CD4+ subsets of Type 1 diabetes patients.

cDNA synthesis used the whole RNA isolate, giving expressed TCRB sequences. Libraries were prepared by immunoSEQ multiplex PCR; TCRdb keeps only in-frame clonotypes and omits some of them. The data hold 20,000 to 30,000 clones, with approximately 69% observed a single time. No antigen has been assigned to these receptors. The source material was Tregs from blood. All receptors come from a man in his late teens or twenties with type 1 diabetes.

V is TRBV2 and J is TRBJ1-5, with TRBD1 as a possible D gene (6 bases). This CDR3 has 14 residues. Germline V gene sequence: CDR1 SNHLY, CDR2 FYNNEI. The V and J ends lost 3 bases and 5 bases respectively, with 11 bases between them. Here the CDR3 DNA reads TGTGCCAGCAGTGAGGGGGCGCAGTATCAGCCCCAGCATTTT. The encoded protein is CASSEGAQYQPQHF.

The rearrangement uses TRBV19 and TRBJ2-5, with 10 bases fitting TRBD1. The end of the DNA aligns better with TRBJ2-7, so the J call may be wrong. CDR3 length: 15 residues. From germline, CDR1 is LNHDA and CDR2 SQIVND (reference sequence). CDR3 coding DNA: TGTGCCAGTAGTATAAGGGGACAGGGGATCTACGAGCAGTACTTC. Protein product: CASSIRGQGIYEQYF.

DNA of the CDR3: TGTGCCAGCAGCGTAGGATCGGGACAGGGGGCGCGACCTGGAAACATTCAGTACTTC. It is translated as CASSVGSGQGARPGNIQYF. The genes are TRBV9 and TRBJ2-4; 12 positions match TRBD1. The V gene end was trimmed by 0 bases and the J gene end by 6 bases; junction bases not matched to a gene: 13. The CDR3 contains 19 residues. Germline V lookup: CDR1 SGDLS, CDR2 YYNGEE.

This clone was counted between two and nine times. V is TRBV7-6 and J is TRBJ2-7; the D gene is possibly TRBD1 (5 bases). Trimming removed 5 bases from V and 2 bases from J, with 13 bases in between. Per germline, CDR1 SGHVS and CDR2 FNYEAQ. CDR3 size: 14 residues. The CDR3 loop reads CASSPRQGPYEQYF. The CDR3 DNA follows: TGTGCCAGCAGCCCGAGGCAGGGTCCCTACGAGCAGTACTTC.

The J gene is TRBJ2-1, the V gene TRBV18; 7 bases match TRBD2. J lost 7 bases, V lost 4 bases, and 7 bases had no gene match. Germline V gene data show CDR1 as KGHSH and CDR2 as LQKENI. This CDR3 comprises 14 residues. DNA for the CDR3: TGTGCCAGCTCACTAGGACTGCGGGGGAATGAGCAGTTCTTC. Translating gives CASSLGLRGNEQFF.

V usage is TRBV2 and J usage is TRBJ2-1; 13 positions agree with TRBD2. Germline lookup yields CDR1 SNHLY and CDR2 FYNNEI. V was clipped by 4 bases and J by 8 bases; unmatched bases: 5. The length of the CDR3 is 15 residues. CDR3 region: CASSAALAGGHEQFF. CDR3 DNA: TGTGCCAGCAGTGCGGCACTAGCGGGAGGGCATGAGCAGTTCTTC.

The chain has TRBV11-2 and TRBJ2-3; 8 positions agree with TRBD1. Germline CDR1 and CDR2: SGHAT and FQNNGV. Unmatched junction bases numbered 7, after V lost 1 base and J lost 7 bases. CDR3 size: 15 residues. The CDR3: CASSLGNQGANTQYF. The CDR3 coding sequence is TGTGCCAGCAGCTTAGGAAACCAGGGGGCAAATACGCAGTATTTT.

This chain links TRBV29-1 with TRBJ1-5; possible D gene TRBD1, 6 bases. Trimming took off 6 bases at V and 5 bases at J, with 14 bases between the two ends. CDR3 length: 13 amino acids. Germline CDR1 reads SQVTM; CDR2 reads ANQGSEA. CDR3 sequence (DNA): TGCAGCGTCTCACAGGGTTGGGATCAGCCCCAGCATTTT. Its translation is CSVSQGWDQPQHF.

The chain's CDR3 is CASSLLGGGAGTDTQYF. The DNA for the CDR3 is TGTGCCAGCAGCTTATTAGGAGGGGGCGCGGGGACAGATACGCAGTATTTT. V and J are TRBV5-6 and TRBJ2-3, with D possibly matching TRBD1 (7 bases). Trimming stripped 2 bases from V and 3 bases from J, with 19 bases between. CDR3 length equals 17 residues. Germline CDR1 is SGHDT and CDR2 is YYEEEE. Supplemented by reference TRBV5-6 and TRBJ2-3, the full variable domain reads DAGVTQSPTHLIKTRGQQVTLRCSPKSGHDTVSWYQQALGQGPQFIFQYYEEEERQRGNFPDRFSGHQFPNYSSELNVNALLLGDSALYLCASSLLGGGAGTDTQYFGPGTRLTVL.

This sequence joins TRBV18 and TRBJ1-5; D remains unclear. The CDR3 has 12 residues. Trimming left V 4 bases short and J 3 bases short, with 4 bases between. CDR1 is KGHSH and CDR2 is LQKENI in the germline V gene. The CDR3 nucleotides are TGTGCCAGCTCACTCTCCAATCAGCCCCAGCATTTT. Protein sequence: CASSLSNQPQHF.

The genes are TRBV7-2 and TRBJ2-7; perhaps TRBD2 as D (6 bases). The V gene's germline CDR1 is SGHTA and CDR2 FQGNSA. Trimming took 1 base from V and 0 from J, leaving 7 bases between them. CDR3 length equals 14 residues. CDR3 nucleotides: TGTGCCAGCAGCTTAGGGCGGGGCTCCTACGAGCAGTACTTC. Protein: CASSLGRGSYEQYF. The entire variable domain, with the rest obtained from reference TRBV7-2 and TRBJ2-7, is as follows: GAGVSQSPSNKVTEKGKDVELRCDPISGHTALYWYRQSLGQGLEFLIYFQGNSAPDKSGLPSDRFSAERTGGSVSTLTIQRTQQEDSAVYLCASSLGRGSYEQYFGPGTRLTVT.

The chain couples TRBV5-1 to TRBJ2-3, with 9 bases matching TRBD1. V shed 4 bases, J shed 6 bases, and the junction held 6 bases outside the gene matches. Germline loops: CDR1 SGHRS, CDR2 YFSETQ. The CDR3 consists of 14 residues. CDR3 amino acids: CASSRGQGLDTQYF. The DNA of the CDR3 is TGCGCCAGCAGCCGGGGACAGGGCCTTGATACGCAGTATTTT. Full variable domain (rest looked up from reference TRBV5-1 and TRBJ2-3): KAGVTQTPRYLIKTRGQQVTLSCSPISGHRSVSWYQQTPGQGLQFLFEYFSETQRNKGNFPGRFSGRQFSNSRSEMNVSTLELGDSALYLCASSRGQGLDTQYFGPGTRLTVL.

V usage is TRBV15 and J usage is TRBJ2-7, with TRBD2 as a possible D gene (5 bases). The V gene lost 0 bases and the J gene lost 5 bases, with 14 bases spanning the gap. CDR1 and CDR2 (germline): LNHNV, YYDKDF (reference sequence). The CDR3 runs to 15 residues. The CDR3 sequence is CATSRDLGLRDEQYF. The DNA of the CDR3 is TGTGCCACCAGCAGAGATCTCGGACTTAGGGACGAGCAGTACTTC.

The genes are TRBV15 and TRBJ2-6; possible D gene TRBD1, 5 bases. The CDR3 totals 14 residues. V lost 8 bases and J lost 2, with 10 bases in between. Germline CDR1 is LNHNV and CDR2 is YYDKDF (reference sequence). The CDR3 sequence is CATQGQAGANVLTF. In DNA form, the CDR3 reads TGTGCCACCCAAGGACAAGCTGGGGCCAACGTCCTGACTTTC. The full variable domain, completed using reference TRBV15 and TRBJ2-6, is DAMVIQNPRYQVTQFGKPVTLSCSQTLNHNVMYWYQQKSSQAPKLLFHYYDKDFNNEADTPDNFQSRRPNTSFCFLDIRSPGLGDTAMYLCATQGQAGANVLTFGAGSRLTVL.

This clone was observed a single time. The V and J genes are TRBV7-8 and TRBJ1-2; D gene uncertain. Germline V gene lookup returns CDR1 SGHVS and CDR2 FQNEAQ. Deletions cut 1 base from V and 1 base from J, with 7 bases between. The CDR3 spans 14 residues. As DNA, the CDR3 is TGTGCCAGCAGCTTAGACAGTTATAACTATGGCTACACCTTC. It yields the protein CASSLDSYNYGYTF.

J is TRBJ2-7 and V is TRBV19, with TRBD1 matching 7 bases. V dropped 5 bases and J dropped 5; count of bases not matched to a gene: 18. CDR3 length equals 17 residues. Looked up from germline, CDR1 is LNHDA and CDR2 is SQIVND (reference sequence). The CDR3 region has the DNA TGTGCCAGTAGTCCGGCGACCGATTACAGGGGTAGGCACGAGCAGTACTTC. Its translation is CASSPATDYRGRHEQYF. The entire variable domain, with the rest obtained from reference TRBV19 and TRBJ2-7, is as follows: DGGITQSPKYLFRKEGQNVTLSCEQNLNHDAMYWYRQDPGQGLRLIYYSQIVNDFQKGDIAEGYSVSREKKESFPLTVTSAQKNPTAFYLCASSPATDYRGRHEQYFGPGTRLTVT.

The rearrangement links TRBV27 to TRBJ1-1, with a weak D call TRBD1 (6 bases). In germline, CDR1 is MNHEY, CDR2 SMNVEV (reference sequence). The CDR3 extends over 15 amino acids. V lost 5 bases, J lost 5 bases, and 18 bases lay in between. In DNA form, the CDR3 reads TGTGCCAGCAGTCACCAGGGGTATGGTGGGACTGAAGCTTTCTTT. It translates to CASSHQGYGGTEAFF.

The rearrangement links TRBV5-1 to TRBJ2-3; 9 bases match TRBD2. The V gene end was trimmed by 4 bases and the J gene end by 6 bases; junction bases not matched to a gene: 9. The V gene's germline CDR1 is SGHRS and CDR2 YFSETQ. The CDR3 totals 15 residues. CDR3 region: CASSPRLAVVDTQYF. In DNA, the CDR3 is TGCGCCAGCAGCCCTCGACTAGCGGTAGTTGATACGCAGTATTTT.

The chain links TRBV5-6 to TRBJ2-3, with a tentative D call TRBD1 (7 bases). The CDR3 runs 15 residues. V shed 0 bases and J shed 3 bases, with 11 bases lying between them. Germline V gives CDR1 SGHDT, CDR2 YYEEEE. CDR3: CASSLGQGGTDTQYF. DNA of the CDR3: TGTGCCAGCAGCTTGGGACAGGGAGGAACAGATACGCAGTATTTT.

This clone appeared once. V and J are TRBV5-1 and TRBJ1-2, with a tentative D call TRBD1 (6 bases). The V gene's germline CDR1 is SGHRS and CDR2 YFSETQ. This CDR3 region has 13 residues. The ends were cut back, 0 bases at V and 3 bases at J, with 6 bases in the middle. The CDR3 sequence: CASSLDRDYGYTF. CDR3 in DNA: TGCGCCAGCAGCTTGGACAGGGACTATGGCTACACCTTC. The whole variable domain, filled in from reference TRBV5-1 and TRBJ1-2, reads KAGVTQTPRYLIKTRGQQVTLSCSPISGHRSVSWYQQTPGQGLQFLFEYFSETQRNKGNFPGRFSGRQFSNSRSEMNVSTLELGDSALYLCASSLDRDYGYTFGSGTRLTVV.

V gene TRBV6-5 combines with J gene TRBJ1-2; TRBD1 matches 7 bases. Germline-derived CDR1 and CDR2 are MNHEY and SVGAGI. This CDR3 has 13 residues. J lost 5 bases, V lost 6 bases, and 6 bases had no gene match. The CDR3 DNA reads as TGTGCCAGCAGACCGGGACAGAAATATGGCTACACCTTC. The encoded protein is CASRPGQKYGYTF.

The chain joins TRBV7-2 to TRBJ2-7, with TRBD2 matching 11 bases. The length of the CDR3 is 18 residues. Germline values: CDR1 SGHTA, CDR2 FQGNSA. V trimming: 2 bases; J trimming: 6 bases; junction bases outside the gene matches: 15. The CDR3 reads CASSLHTRGSGGAGEQYF. The CDR3 DNA reads TGTGCCAGCAGCTTACACACCCGAGGTAGCGGGGGGGCGGGCGAGCAGTACTTC.

The chain combines TRBV7-8 with TRBJ2-7; 10 bases match TRBD1. Germline V gene sequence: CDR1 SGHVS, CDR2 FQNEAQ. The CDR3 is 14 amino acids. Trimming at V came to 5 bases and at J to 4 bases, leaving 5 bases not matched to a gene. CDR3 nucleotide sequence: TGTGCCAGCAGCCATGGACAGGGGGGTTACGAGCAGTACTTC. It codes for CASSHGQGGYEQYF. The full variable domain, with the rest looked up from reference TRBV7-8 and TRBJ2-7, is GAGVSQSPRYKVAKRGQDVALRCDPISGHVSLFWYQQALGQGPEFLTYFQNEAQLDKSGLPSDRFFAERPEGSVSTLKIQRTQQEDSAVYLCASSHGQGGYEQYFGPGTRLTVT.